Listed below are T cell receptor beta chains from one sample, sequenced in a study of vaccination effects on CD4 cells after COVID-19. Sequenced by immunoSEQ multiplex PCR; TCRdb stores in-frame clones only, minus some. There are 25,000 to 30,000 clones in the sample; 65% to 80% occur only once, and roughly 9% lies in the top ten. No antigen has been assigned to these receptors. The material sequenced was CD4+ T cells from PBMCs cultured with HCoV-NL63 spike peptides, taken after COVID-19 vaccination. The receptors were sampled from a human donor who received a COVID-19 vaccine. CDR3s include the opening cysteine and the closing phenylalanine or tryptophan. Fields, in order: CDR3 protein, CDR3 DNA, D gene, V gene, J gene, clone size. The D gene is left open where the match is weak. Size tells how often a clone was seen (once, few, many) or the class of an expanded clone, and some rows leave it out.

CDR3: CASSQAGTASNQPQHF; DNA: TGTGCCAGCAGCCAAGCTGGGACAGCTAGCAATCAGCCCCAGCATTTT; D: TRBD1; V: TRBV3-1/TRBV3-2; J: TRBJ1-5; size: NA
CDR3: CASTRRASGDTGELFF; DNA: TGTGCCAGCACCAGGAGGGCTAGCGGTGACACCGGGGAGCTGTTTTTT; D: TRBD2; V: TRBV9; J: TRBJ2-2; size: NA
CDR3: CASSELAGGPNEQFF; DNA: TGTGCCAGCAGTGAACTAGCGGGAGGGCCCAATGAGCAGTTCTTC; D: TRBD2; V: TRBV6-1; J: TRBJ2-1; size: once
CDR3: CASSLQLLRAEAFF; DNA: TGTGCCAGCAGCTTACAACTCTTAAGGGCTGAAGCTTTCTTT; D: NA; V: TRBV11-3; J: TRBJ1-1; size: NA
CDR3: CASSYRDREADRPQHF; DNA: TGTGCCAGCAGTTACCGGGACAGGGAAGCCGATCGGCCCCAGCATTTT; D: TRBD1; V: TRBV6-2/TRBV6-3; J: TRBJ1-5; size: NA
CDR3: CASSVASQGTDTQYF; DNA: TGTGCCAGCAGCGTAGCTAGCCAGGGGACAGATACGCAGTATTTT; D: NA; V: TRBV9; J: TRBJ2-3; size: NA
CDR3: CASSVGAQTVETQYF; DNA: TGTGCCAGCAGCGTAGGGGCACAAACGGTAGAGACCCAGTACTTC; D: NA; V: TRBV9; J: TRBJ2-5; size: NA
CDR3: CASANSWAGYNEQFF; DNA: TGTGCCAGCGCAAACTCGTGGGCAGGGTACAATGAGCAGTTCTTC; D: NA; V: TRBV7-9; J: TRBJ2-1; size: NA
CDR3: CAWSVQVVEKLFF; DNA: TGTGCCTGGAGTGTACAGGTTGTTGAAAAACTGTTTTTT; D: NA; V: TRBV30; J: TRBJ1-4; size: NA
CDR3: CASSFGQFYGYTF; DNA: TGTGCCAGCAGTTTCGGACAGTTCTATGGCTACACCTTC; D: NA; V: TRBV12-3/TRBV12-4; J: TRBJ1-2; size: NA
CDR3: CASSYGQPYEQYF; DNA: TGTGCCAGCAGCTACGGACAGCCCTACGAGCAGTACTTC; D: NA; V: TRBV5-4; J: TRBJ2-7; size: few
CDR3: CASRSGQVSNQPQHF; DNA: TGTGCCAGCAGGAGTGGACAGGTTAGCAATCAGCCCCAGCATTTT; D: TRBD1; V: TRBV6-5; J: TRBJ1-5; size: NA
CDR3: CASSDRDYTDTQYF; DNA: TGTGCCAGCAGCGACAGGGATTACACAGATACGCAGTATTTT; D: TRBD1; V: TRBV6-5; J: TRBJ2-3; size: NA
CDR3: CASSEAYLRGYTF; DNA: TGTGCCAGCAGTGAAGCGTATCTAAGGGGCTACACCTTC; D: NA; V: TRBV6-1; J: TRBJ1-2; size: few
CDR3: CASSLPLSYTQYF; DNA: TGTGCCAGCAGCTTACCCCTATCGTATACGCAGTATTTT; D: NA; V: TRBV7-9; J: TRBJ2-3; size: few
CDR3: CAWKQGTTEAFF; DNA: TGTGCCTGGAAACAGGGTACCACTGAAGCTTTCTTT; D: NA; V: TRBV30; J: TRBJ1-1; size: NA
CDR3: CASSESAGYNSPLHF; DNA: TGTGCCAGCAGTGAAAGCGCAGGGTATAATTCACCCCTCCACTTT; D: NA; V: TRBV2; J: TRBJ1-6; size: NA
CDR3: CASSLVTDTQYF; DNA: TGCGCCAGCAGCTTGGTGACAGATACGCAGTATTTT; D: NA; V: TRBV5-1; J: TRBJ2-3; size: NA
CDR3: CASSLRVQGRGEQYF; DNA: TGCGCCAGCAGCTTAAGGGTACAGGGCCGCGGCGAGCAGTACTTC; D: NA; V: TRBV5-1; J: TRBJ2-7; size: NA
CDR3: CASSQDPGGRYSPLHF; DNA: TGTGCCAGCAGCCAAGATCCCGGGGGGCGATATTCACCCCTCCACTTT; D: NA; V: TRBV4-2; J: TRBJ1-6; size: NA
CDR3: CSVSRGQGREKLFF; DNA: TGCAGCGTCTCCAGGGGACAGGGTCGCGAAAAACTGTTTTTT; D: TRBD1; V: TRBV29-1; J: TRBJ1-4; size: NA
CDR3: CASSQGGTSWPPEQFF; DNA: TGTGCCAGCAGCCAAGGTGGGACTAGTTGGCCCCCTGAGCAGTTCTTC; D: TRBD2; V: TRBV3-1/TRBV3-2; J: TRBJ2-1; size: NA
CDR3: CASSTHRGQPQHF; DNA: TGTGCCAGCAGCACGCACAGGGGGCAGCCCCAGCATTTT; D: TRBD1; V: TRBV7-2; J: TRBJ1-5; size: NA